This T cell receptor (beta chain) comes out of a study of T-cell memory formation after mild COVID-19. General study points: Confirmation was lacking for SARS-CoV-2 specificity of second-wave clones that peaked on day 37. Memory from before infection featured some responding clones, which suggests cross-reactive memory joined. Clones that contracted from day 15 to 85 were balanced CD4/CD8, while later expanders leaned CD4+. Of the contracting clones, CD4+ ones lay mainly in CM and EM, and CD8+ ones in EMRA.

Germline CDR1 reads SGHVS; CDR2 reads FQNEAQ. CDR3 length: 16 amino acids. The ends were cut back, 5 bases at V and 0 bases at J, with 14 bases in the middle. This clonotype was detected only a few times. Its antigen is undetermined. TCRdb reprocessed the 5' RACE reads with MiXCR, giving one entry per CDR3 protein. The data hold 150,000 to 200,000 distinct CDR3 sequences, with 31% observed a single time. The rearrangement links TRBV7-8 to TRBJ1-5, with D maybe TRBD1 (5 bases). The sequenced sample was PBMCs or a T cell subset sorted from them (not recorded which). The TCR originated in an adult woman who had mild COVID-19 (a few samples of this study predate the infection). Cell type and time point are not known. Here the CDR3 reads CASSPGPGDSNQPQHF. As DNA, the CDR3 is TGTGCCAGCAGCCCGGGACCCGGCGATAGCAATCAGCCCCAGCATTTT.